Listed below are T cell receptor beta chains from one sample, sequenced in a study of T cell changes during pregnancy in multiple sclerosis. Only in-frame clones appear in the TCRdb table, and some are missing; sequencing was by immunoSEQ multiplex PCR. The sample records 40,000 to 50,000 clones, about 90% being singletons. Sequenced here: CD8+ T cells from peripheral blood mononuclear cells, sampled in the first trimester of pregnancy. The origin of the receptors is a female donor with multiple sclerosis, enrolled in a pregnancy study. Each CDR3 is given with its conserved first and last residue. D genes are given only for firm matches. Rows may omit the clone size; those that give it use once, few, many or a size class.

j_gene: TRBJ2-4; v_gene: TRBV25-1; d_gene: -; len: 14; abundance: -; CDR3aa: CASSEFNRADIQYF; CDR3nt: TGTGCCAGCAGTGAATTCAACAGGGCGGACATTCAGTACTTC
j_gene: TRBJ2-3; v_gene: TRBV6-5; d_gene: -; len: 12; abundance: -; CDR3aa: CASSSGADTQYF; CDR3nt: TGTGCCAGCAGTTCGGGAGCAGATACGCAGTATTTT
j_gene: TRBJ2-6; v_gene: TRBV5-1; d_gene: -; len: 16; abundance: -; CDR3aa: CASSATGSSGANVLTF; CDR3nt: TGCGCCAGCAGCGCCACAGGGTCTTCTGGGGCCAACGTCCTGACTTTC
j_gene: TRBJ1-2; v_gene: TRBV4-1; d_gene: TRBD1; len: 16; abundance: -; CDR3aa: CASSQVGQDYPYGYTF; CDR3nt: TGCGCCAGCAGCCAAGTGGGACAGGACTATCCCTATGGCTACACCTTC
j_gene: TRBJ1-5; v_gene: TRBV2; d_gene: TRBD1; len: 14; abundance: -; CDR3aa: CASRGQGIHQPQHF; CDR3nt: TGTGCCAGCAGAGGACAGGGTATCCATCAGCCCCAGCATTTT
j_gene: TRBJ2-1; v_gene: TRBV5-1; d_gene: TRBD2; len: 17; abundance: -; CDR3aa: CASSSPGAGGSYNEQFF; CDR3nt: TGCGCCAGCAGCTCCCCAGGTGCGGGGGGCTCCTACAATGAGCAGTTCTTC
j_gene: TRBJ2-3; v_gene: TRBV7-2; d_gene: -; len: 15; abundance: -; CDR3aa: CASRVTSYPTDTQYF; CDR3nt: TGTGCCAGCAGGGTGACTAGTTACCCCACAGATACGCAGTATTTT
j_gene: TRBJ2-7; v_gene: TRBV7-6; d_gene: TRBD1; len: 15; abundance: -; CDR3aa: CASSLGQEPVYEQYF; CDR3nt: TGTGCCAGCAGCCTCGGACAGGAACCGGTCTACGAGCAGTACTTC
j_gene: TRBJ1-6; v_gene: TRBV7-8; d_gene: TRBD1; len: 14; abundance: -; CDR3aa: CASSEDRATSPLHF; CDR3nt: TGTGCCAGCAGCGAAGACAGGGCCACTTCACCCCTCCACTTT
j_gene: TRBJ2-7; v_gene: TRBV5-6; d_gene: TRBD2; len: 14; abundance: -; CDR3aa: CASSFGTSGYEQYF; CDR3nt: TGTGCCAGCAGCTTCGGGACTAGCGGCTACGAGCAGTACTTC
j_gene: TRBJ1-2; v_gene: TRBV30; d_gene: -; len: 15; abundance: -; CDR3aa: CAWAREGGAIHGYTF; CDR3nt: TGTGCCTGGGCTAGGGAGGGGGGAGCGATTCATGGCTACACCTTC
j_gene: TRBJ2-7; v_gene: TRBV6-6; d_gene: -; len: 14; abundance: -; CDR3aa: CASSYPRDNYEQYF; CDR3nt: TGTGCCAGCAGTTACCCCAGGGATAACTACGAGCAGTACTTC
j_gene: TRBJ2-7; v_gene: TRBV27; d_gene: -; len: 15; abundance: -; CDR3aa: CASSWTGRASYEQYF; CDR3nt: TGTGCCAGCAGTTGGACAGGGAGGGCGTCCTACGAGCAGTACTTC
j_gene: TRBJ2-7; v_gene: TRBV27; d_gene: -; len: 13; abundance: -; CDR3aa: CASRLNSDYEQYF; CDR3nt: TGTGCCAGCAGGTTAAACAGTGACTACGAGCAGTACTTC
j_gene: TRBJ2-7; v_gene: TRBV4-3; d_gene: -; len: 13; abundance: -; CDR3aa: CASSLGPEDEQYF; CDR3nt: TGCGCCAGCAGCCTAGGACCGGAGGACGAGCAGTACTTC
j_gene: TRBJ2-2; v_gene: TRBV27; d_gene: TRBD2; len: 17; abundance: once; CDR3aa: CASSLPAGGPGTGELFF; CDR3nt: TGTGCCAGCAGTTTACCAGCGGGAGGGCCGGGCACCGGGGAGCTGTTTTTT
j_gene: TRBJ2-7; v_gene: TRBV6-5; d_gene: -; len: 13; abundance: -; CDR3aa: CASSYSILAEQYF; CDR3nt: TGTGCCAGCAGTTACTCGATCCTGGCCGAGCAGTACTTC
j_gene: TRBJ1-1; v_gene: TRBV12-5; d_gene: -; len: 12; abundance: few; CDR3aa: CASGRGGTEAFF; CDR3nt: TGTGCTAGTGGCCGAGGGGGTACTGAAGCTTTCTTT
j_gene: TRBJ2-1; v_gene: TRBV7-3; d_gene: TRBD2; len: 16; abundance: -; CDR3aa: CASSLLLAGPYNEQFF; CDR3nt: TGTGCCAGCAGCTTACTACTAGCGGGGCCATACAATGAGCAGTTCTTC
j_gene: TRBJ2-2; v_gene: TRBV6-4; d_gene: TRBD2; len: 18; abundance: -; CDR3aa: CASSDGTSGGLNTGELFF; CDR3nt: TGTGCCAGCAGTGACGGGACTAGCGGGGGACTGAACACCGGGGAGCTGTTTTTT
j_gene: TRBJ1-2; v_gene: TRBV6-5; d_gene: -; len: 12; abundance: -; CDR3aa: CASNSQYNGYTF; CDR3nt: TGTGCCAGCAACTCCCAATATAATGGCTACACCTTC
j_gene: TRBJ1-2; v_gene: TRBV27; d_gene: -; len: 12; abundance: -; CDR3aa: CASSLQGYGYTF; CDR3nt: TGTGCCAGCAGTCTTCAGGGCTATGGCTACACCTTC
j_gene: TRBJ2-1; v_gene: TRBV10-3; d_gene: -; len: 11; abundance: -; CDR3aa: CATDGGNEQFF; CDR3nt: TGTGCCACGGACGGAGGCAATGAGCAGTTCTTC
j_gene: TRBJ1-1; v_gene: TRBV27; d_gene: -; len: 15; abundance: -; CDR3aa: CASSLLAGRKTEAFF; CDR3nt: TGTGCCAGCAGTTTACTGGCAGGGCGAAAGACTGAAGCTTTCTTT
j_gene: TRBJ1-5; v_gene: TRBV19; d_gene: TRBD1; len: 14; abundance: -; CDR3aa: CASSMTGGNQPQHF; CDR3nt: TGTGCCAGTAGTATGACAGGGGGCAATCAGCCCCAGCATTTT
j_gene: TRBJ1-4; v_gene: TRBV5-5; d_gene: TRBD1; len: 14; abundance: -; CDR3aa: CASLLGGGNEKLFF; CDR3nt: TGTGCCAGCCTACTAGGGGGCGGTAATGAAAAACTGTTTTTT
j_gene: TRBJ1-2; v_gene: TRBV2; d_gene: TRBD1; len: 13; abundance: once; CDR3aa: CARDPGTGLGYTF; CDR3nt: TGTGCCAGGGACCCCGGGACAGGTCTTGGCTACACCTTC
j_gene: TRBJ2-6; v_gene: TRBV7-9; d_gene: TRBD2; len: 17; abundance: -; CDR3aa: CASSLIPGGPGANVLTF; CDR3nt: TGTGCCAGCAGCTTAATACCGGGAGGCCCTGGGGCCAACGTCCTGACTTTC
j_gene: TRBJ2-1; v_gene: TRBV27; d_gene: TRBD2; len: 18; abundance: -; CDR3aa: CASSLIGLAGGIYNEQFF; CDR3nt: TGTGCCAGCAGTTTAATAGGACTAGCGGGAGGAATTTACAATGAGCAGTTCTTC
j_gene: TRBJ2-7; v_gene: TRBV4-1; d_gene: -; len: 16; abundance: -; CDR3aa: CASSQVHGAEFYEQYF; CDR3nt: TGCGCCAGCAGCCAAGTTCATGGGGCCGAGTTCTACGAGCAGTACTTC
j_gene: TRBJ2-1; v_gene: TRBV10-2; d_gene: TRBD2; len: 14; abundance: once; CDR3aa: CASVAGGAINEQFF; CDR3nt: TGCGCCAGCGTAGCGGGGGGGGCGATCAATGAGCAGTTCTTC
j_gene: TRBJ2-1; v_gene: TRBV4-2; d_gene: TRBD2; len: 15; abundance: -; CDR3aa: CASSLAGDAYNEQFF; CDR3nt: TGTGCCAGCAGCCTAGCGGGGGACGCCTACAATGAGCAGTTCTTC
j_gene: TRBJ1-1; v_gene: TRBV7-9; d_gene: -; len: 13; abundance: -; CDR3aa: CAVRNSLNTEAFF; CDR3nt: TGTGCCGTTAGGAACAGTCTGAACACTGAAGCTTTCTTT
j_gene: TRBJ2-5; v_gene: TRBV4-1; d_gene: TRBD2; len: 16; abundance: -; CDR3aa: CASSQKSGSWQETQYF; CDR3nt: TGCGCCAGCAGCCAAAAAAGCGGGAGTTGGCAAGAGACCCAGTACTTC
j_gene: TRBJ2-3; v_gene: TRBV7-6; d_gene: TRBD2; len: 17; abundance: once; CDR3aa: CASSLDPSGGLTDTQYF; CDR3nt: TGTGCCAGCAGCTTAGATCCTAGCGGGGGCTTGACAGATACGCAGTATTTT
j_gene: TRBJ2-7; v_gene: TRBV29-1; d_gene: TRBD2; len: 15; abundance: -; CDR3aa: CSVEDLGREGYEQYF; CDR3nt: TGCAGCGTTGAAGATCTTGGCAGGGAGGGCTACGAGCAGTACTTC
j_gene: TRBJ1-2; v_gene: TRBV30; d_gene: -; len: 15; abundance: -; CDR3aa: CACNPNRDALYGYTF; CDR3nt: TGTGCCTGCAACCCAAACAGGGACGCCCTCTATGGCTACACCTTC
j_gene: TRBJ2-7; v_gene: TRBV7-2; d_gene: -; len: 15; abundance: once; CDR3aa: CASSYFWTQNYEQYF; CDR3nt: TGTGCCAGCAGCTACTTTTGGACTCAAAACTACGAGCAGTACTTC
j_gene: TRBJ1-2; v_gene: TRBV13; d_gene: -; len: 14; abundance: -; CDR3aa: CASSLGRVGVGYTF; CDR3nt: TGTGCCAGCAGCTTGGGCAGGGTAGGAGTTGGCTACACCTTC
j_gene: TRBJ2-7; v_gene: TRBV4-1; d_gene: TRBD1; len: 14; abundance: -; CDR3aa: CASSPGTGGYEQYF; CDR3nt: TGCGCCAGCAGCCCCGGGACAGGGGGCTACGAGCAGTACTTC
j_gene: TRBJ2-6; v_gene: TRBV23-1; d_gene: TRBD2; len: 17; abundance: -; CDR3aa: CASTGLAYSSGANVLTF; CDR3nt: TGCGCCAGCACGGGACTAGCGTACAGTTCTGGGGCCAACGTCCTGACTTTC
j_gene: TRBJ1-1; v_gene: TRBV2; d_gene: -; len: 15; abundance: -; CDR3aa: CASTPPLGTPNTAFF; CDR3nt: TGTGCCAGCACTCCTCCGCTTGGGACACCCAACACAGCTTTCTTT
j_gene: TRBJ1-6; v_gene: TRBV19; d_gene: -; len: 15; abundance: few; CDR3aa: CASSRLEARTSPLHF; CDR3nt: TGTGCCAGTAGCCGCCTAGAGGCACGGACATCACCCCTCCACTTT
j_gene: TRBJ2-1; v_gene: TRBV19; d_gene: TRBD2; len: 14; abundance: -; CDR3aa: CASSIGHSGQEQFF; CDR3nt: TGTGCCAGTAGTATAGGTCATAGCGGGCAGGAGCAGTTCTTC
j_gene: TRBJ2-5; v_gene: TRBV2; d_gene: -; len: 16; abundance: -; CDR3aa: CASSESPTGHQETQYF; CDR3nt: TGTGCCAGCAGTGAAAGCCCAACAGGCCACCAAGAGACCCAGTACTTC
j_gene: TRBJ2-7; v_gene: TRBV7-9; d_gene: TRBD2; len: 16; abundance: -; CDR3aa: CASSFTSGIRSYEQYF; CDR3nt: TGTGCCAGCAGCTTTACTAGCGGGATAAGATCCTACGAGCAGTACTTC
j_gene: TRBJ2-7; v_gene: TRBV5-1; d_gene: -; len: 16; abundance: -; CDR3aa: CASSPLWGETTYEQYF; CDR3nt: TGCGCCAGCAGCCCCTTGTGGGGAGAGACAACCTACGAGCAGTACTTC
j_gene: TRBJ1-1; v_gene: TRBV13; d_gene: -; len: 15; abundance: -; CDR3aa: CASSHPPGRPTEAFF; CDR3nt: TGTGCCAGCAGCCACCCCCCTGGCAGGCCCACTGAAGCTTTCTTT
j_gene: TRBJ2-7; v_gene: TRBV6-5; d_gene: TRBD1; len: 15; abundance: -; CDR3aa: CASSYRDSGFYEQYF; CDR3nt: TGTGCCAGCAGTTACCGGGACAGTGGATTTTACGAGCAGTACTTC
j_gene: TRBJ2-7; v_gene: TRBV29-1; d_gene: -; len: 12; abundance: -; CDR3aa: CSVETRDYEQYF; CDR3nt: TGCAGCGTTGAAACCCGGGACTACGAGCAGTACTTC
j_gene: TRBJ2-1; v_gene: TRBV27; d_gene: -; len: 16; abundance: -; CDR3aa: CASSLVAVAGPNEQFF; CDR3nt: TGTGCCAGCAGTTTGGTTGCGGTTGCAGGGCCCAATGAGCAGTTCTTC
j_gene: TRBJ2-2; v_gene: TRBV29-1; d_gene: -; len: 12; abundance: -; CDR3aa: CSVGGGTGELFF; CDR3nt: TGCAGCGTTGGAGGGGGTACCGGGGAGCTGTTTTTT
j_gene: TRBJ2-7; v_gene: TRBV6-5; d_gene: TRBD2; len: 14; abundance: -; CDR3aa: CASRRTSGAYEQYF; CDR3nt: TGTGCCAGCAGGCGGACTAGCGGGGCCTACGAGCAGTACTTC
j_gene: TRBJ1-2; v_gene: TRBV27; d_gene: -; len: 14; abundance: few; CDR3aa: CASSAHRVDYGYTF; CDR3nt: TGTGCCAGCAGTGCGCACAGGGTGGACTATGGCTACACCTTC
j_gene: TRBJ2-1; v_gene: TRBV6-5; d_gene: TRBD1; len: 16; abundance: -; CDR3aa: CASSSLNRGIYNEQFF; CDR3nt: TGTGCCAGCAGTTCGCTTAACAGGGGAATCTACAATGAGCAGTTCTTC
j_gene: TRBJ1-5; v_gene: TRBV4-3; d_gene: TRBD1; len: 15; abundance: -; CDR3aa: CASSHYRGGNQPQHF; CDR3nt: TGCGCCAGCAGCCACTACAGGGGAGGCAATCAGCCCCAGCATTTT
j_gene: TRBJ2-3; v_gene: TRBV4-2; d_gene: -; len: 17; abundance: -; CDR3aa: CASSQAGTKGMTDTQYF; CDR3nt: TGTGCCAGCAGCCAAGCTGGAACCAAGGGGATGACAGATACGCAGTATTTT
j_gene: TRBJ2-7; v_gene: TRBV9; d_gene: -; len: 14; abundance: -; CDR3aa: CASSVSNSPYEQYF; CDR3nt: TGTGCCAGCAGCGTATCAAACTCGCCCTACGAGCAGTACTTC
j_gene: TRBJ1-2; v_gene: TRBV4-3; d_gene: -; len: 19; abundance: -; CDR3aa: CASSQDKLGGQLPVFGYTF; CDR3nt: TGCGCCAGCAGCCAAGATAAGCTTGGAGGACAGCTACCTGTATTTGGCTACACCTTC